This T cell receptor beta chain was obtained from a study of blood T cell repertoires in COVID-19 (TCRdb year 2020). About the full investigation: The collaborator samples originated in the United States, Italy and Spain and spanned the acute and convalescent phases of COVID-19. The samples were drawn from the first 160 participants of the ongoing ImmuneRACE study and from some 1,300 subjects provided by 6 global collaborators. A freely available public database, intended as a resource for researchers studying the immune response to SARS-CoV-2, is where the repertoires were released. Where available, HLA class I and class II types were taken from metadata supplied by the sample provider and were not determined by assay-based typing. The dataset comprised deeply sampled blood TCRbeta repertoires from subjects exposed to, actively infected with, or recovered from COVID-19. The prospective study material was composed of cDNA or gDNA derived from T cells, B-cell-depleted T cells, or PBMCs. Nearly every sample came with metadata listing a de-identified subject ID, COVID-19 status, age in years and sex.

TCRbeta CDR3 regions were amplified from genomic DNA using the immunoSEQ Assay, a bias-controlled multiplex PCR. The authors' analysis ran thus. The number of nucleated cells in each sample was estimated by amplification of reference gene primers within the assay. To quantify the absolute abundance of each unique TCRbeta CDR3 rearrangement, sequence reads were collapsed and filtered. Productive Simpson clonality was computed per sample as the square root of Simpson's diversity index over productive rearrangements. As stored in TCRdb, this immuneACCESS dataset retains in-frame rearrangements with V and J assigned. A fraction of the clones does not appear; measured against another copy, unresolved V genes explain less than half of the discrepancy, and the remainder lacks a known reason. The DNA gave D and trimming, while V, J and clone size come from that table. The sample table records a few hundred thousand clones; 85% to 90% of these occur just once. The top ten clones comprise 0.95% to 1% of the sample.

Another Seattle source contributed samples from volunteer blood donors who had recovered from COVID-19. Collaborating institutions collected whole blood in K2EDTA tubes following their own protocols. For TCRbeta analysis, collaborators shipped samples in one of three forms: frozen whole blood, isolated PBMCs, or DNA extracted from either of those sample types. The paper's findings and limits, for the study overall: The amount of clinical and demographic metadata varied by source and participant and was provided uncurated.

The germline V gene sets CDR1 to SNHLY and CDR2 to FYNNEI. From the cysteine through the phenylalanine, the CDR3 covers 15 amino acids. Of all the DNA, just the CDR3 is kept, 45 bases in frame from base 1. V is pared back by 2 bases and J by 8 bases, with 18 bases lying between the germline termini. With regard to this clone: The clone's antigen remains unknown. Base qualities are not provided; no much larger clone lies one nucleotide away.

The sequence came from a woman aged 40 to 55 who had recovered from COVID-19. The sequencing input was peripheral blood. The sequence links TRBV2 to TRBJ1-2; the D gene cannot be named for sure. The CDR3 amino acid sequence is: CASSELDAGIEGYTF. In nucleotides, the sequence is TGTGCCAGCAGTGAACTCGACGCGGGAATCGAGGGCTACACCTTC.